This TCR beta chain is drawn from a study of multiple sclerosis patients with progressive multifocal leukoencephalopathy. Whole-study findings and limits: Clones expanded at PML were already present before and during natalizumab.

Details on this clone: Antigen: not known.

Sequencing was performed with immunoSEQ multiplex PCR; in TCRdb, only in-frame clones are kept and a portion is missing. The sample has 25,000 to 35,000 clones; around 90% are singletons. The time point is: before natalizumab initiation. The V end lost 3 bases, the J end lost 1 base, and 11 bases lay between the germline ends. CDR1 is SGHTA and CDR2 is FQGNSA in the germline V gene. The CDR3 consists of 15 residues. The chain joins TRBV7-2 to TRBJ2-3; D not resolved. The specimen sequenced was PBMCs. The receptor comes from a human donor with multiple sclerosis. CDR3: CASSFLVRRTDTQYF. The DNA of the CDR3 is TGTGCCAGCAGCTTCCTAGTTAGACGCACAGATACGCAGTATTTT.